The 28 T cell receptor beta chains in this list originate from one sample, sequenced in a study of blood T cells in healthy people across ages. The authors ran a second PCR of 7 to 11 cycles using a sample-barcoded 5' primer and a J-beta primer mix. TCRdb reanalysed the 5' RACE reads using MiXCR and keeps one entry per CDR3 protein. The sample consists of about 1.8 million distinct CDR3 sequences, around 50% of them appearing once. The sequenced sample was blood. The receptors were gathered from a woman between 35 and 50 years old in good health.

The chain has TRBV29-1 and TRBJ1-1, with D maybe TRBD1 (6 bases). The V gene lost 7 bases and the J gene lost 0 bases, with 15 bases spanning the gap. The CDR3 runs to 14 residues. The germline V gene has CDR1 SQVTM and CDR2 ANQGSEA. CDR3 sequence reads: CSAKPGTLNTEAFF. Written as DNA, the CDR3 is TGCAGCGCGAAACCCGGGACATTGAACACTGAAGCTTTCTTT.

The chain links TRBV27 to TRBJ2-1, with a tentative D call TRBD2 (6 bases). The germline gives CDR1 MNHEY, CDR2 SMNVEV (reference sequence). The CDR3 sequence is 13 residues long. V lost 0 bases, J lost 14 bases, and 14 bases lay in between. The CDR3, as DNA: TGTGCCAGCAGTTTATCCAGGACGGGGAGGAAGTTCTTC. Residues: CASSLSRTGRKFF.

V usage is TRBV6-2 or TRBV6-3 and J usage is TRBJ2-1; 11 bases align to TRBD2. V lost 8 bases and J lost 9; bases outside the gene matches: 18. The germline CDR1 and CDR2 sequences are MNHEY and SVGEGT. This CDR3 has 17 residues. CDR3 in DNA: TGTGCCAGCGTGAGACTAGCGGGGCCCCGAGGGGTGGGTGAGCAGTTCTTC. Its translation is CASVRLAGPRGVGEQFF.

The rearrangement links TRBV20-1 to TRBJ1-2, with TRBD1 matching over 9 bases. The CDR3 spans 14 residues. The junction had 12 bases not matched to a gene; V was cut back by 6 bases and J by 7 bases. Germline V gene lookup returns CDR1 DFQATT and CDR2 SNEGSKA (reference sequence). The CDR3 coding sequence is TGCAGTGCGGATGACGGGACAGGGCCCAGTGGCTACACCTTC. Its translation: CSADDGTGPSGYTF.

The rearrangement uses TRBV9 and TRBJ1-6, with a possible D match to TRBD1 (6 bases). Germline loops: CDR1 SGDLS, CDR2 YYNGEE. V was pared by 2 bases and J by 7 bases, with 10 bases between. CDR3 length: 14 amino acids. In nucleotides, the CDR3 is TGTGCCAGCAGCGTCGGACAGATGAATTCACCCCTCCACTTT. Its protein product is CASSVGQMNSPLHF.

This chain links TRBV10-3 with TRBJ2-5; 8 bases are shared with TRBD2. V was pared by 6 bases and J by 4 bases, with 7 bases of the junction left unmatched. Germline V gene sequence: CDR1 ENHRY, CDR2 SYGVKD. The CDR3 covers 14 residues. CDR3 residues: CAISPGGSRETQYF. CDR3 DNA: TGTGCCATCAGCCCGGGGGGGTCCAGAGAGACCCAGTACTTC.

This chain uses TRBV4-1 with TRBJ2-6; D uncertain. The length of the CDR3 is 15 residues. V was cut by 4 bases and J by 8 bases, with 15 bases left in between. Germline V gives CDR1 MGHRA, CDR2 YSYEKL. CDR3 region: CASSPLSSASNVLTF. CDR3 DNA: TGCGCCAGCAGCCCTCTATCCTCGGCTTCCAACGTCCTGACTTTC.

This clonotype was counted only a few times. V gene TRBV11-2 combines with J gene TRBJ2-5; 9 bases are shared with TRBD2. This CDR3 comprises 14 residues. V shed 3 bases, J shed 3 bases, and the junction held 2 bases outside the gene matches. Germline CDR1 is SGHAT and CDR2 is FQNNGV. The chain's CDR3 is CASSFRLAEETQYF. The CDR3 bases are TGTGCCAGCAGCTTCCGACTAGCGGAAGAGACCCAGTACTTC.

V and J are TRBV12-3 or TRBV12-4 and TRBJ2-5, with a possible D match to TRBD1 (5 bases). The J call may be mistaken, given a closer DNA end match to TRBJ2-7. The CDR3 length is 15 residues. The CDR3: CASSLGSGQGGEQYF. The CDR3 nucleotides are TGTGCCAGCAGTTTAGGTAGTGGGCAGGGCGGCGAGCAGTACTTC.

The chain links TRBV5-1 to TRBJ2-1, with D unresolved. Germline V CDR1 and CDR2: SGHRS, YFSETQ. CDR3 length: 18 residues. Trimming left V 2 bases short and J 2 bases short, with 20 bases between. DNA for the CDR3: TGCGCCAGCAGCTTAGTTATGTGGCGGTCCGAACCCTACAATGAGCAGTTCTTC. It translates to CASSLVMWRSEPYNEQFF.

The J gene is TRBJ2-7, the V gene TRBV28; tentatively, D is TRBD2 (5 bases). Germline V gene lookup returns CDR1 MDHEN and CDR2 SYDVKM. The CDR3 spans 13 residues. With 2 bases removed from V and 4 bases from J, the gap between germline ends came to 9 bases. The CDR3 DNA follows: TGTGCCAGCAGTTTAACGGACTTTTACGAGCAGTACTTC. Its translation: CASSLTDFYEQYF.

The chain is built from TRBV5-5 and TRBJ2-3, with unresolved D. The V and J ends lost 3 bases and 0 bases respectively, with 14 bases between them. This CDR3 contains 16 residues. The germline CDR1 and CDR2 sequences are SGHKS and YYEKEE (reference sequence). CDR3 DNA sequence: TGTGCCAGCAGCTCAGTTCCCGCTCTTAGCACAGATACGCAGTATTTT. It codes for CASSSVPALSTDTQYF.

The chain recombines TRBV4-3 with TRBJ1-5; the match to TRBD1 covers 7 bases. Trimming at V came to 1 base and at J to 2 bases, leaving 5 bases not matched to a gene. Per the germline V gene, CDR1 is LGHNA and CDR2 is YSLEER. There are 16 residues in the CDR3. The DNA for the CDR3 is TGCGCCAGCAGCCAAGTTGCCGGGACAGGCAATCAGCCCCAGCATTTT. It codes for CASSQVAGTGNQPQHF.

The chain couples TRBV28 to TRBJ1-2; maybe TRBD1 (5 bases). The CDR3 is 16 amino acids. Germline-derived CDR1 and CDR2 are MDHEN and SYDVKM. Between the trimmed V and J ends, which lost 5 bases and 2 bases, there was a span of 18 bases. For the CDR3, the DNA is TGTGCCAGCAGTGGGGGGGATTCTCTAGGGAACTATGGCTACACCTTC. This translates into CASSGGDSLGNYGYTF.

The table lists this clonotype with a few counts. The chain uses TRBV7-2 and TRBJ2-5, with TRBD2 as a possible D gene (7 bases). The V gene lost 4 bases and the J gene lost 5 bases, with 17 bases spanning the gap. From germline, CDR1 is SGHTA and CDR2 FQGNSA. This CDR3 region has 15 residues. DNA for the CDR3: TGTGCCAGCAGCTACGAGGGGGGGCCGGAGGAGACCCAGTACTTC. Protein: CASSYEGGPEETQYF.

This clonotype was seen a few times. The chain joins TRBV7-2 to TRBJ2-3, with D tentatively TRBD2 (5 bases). Germline CDR1 is SGHTA and CDR2 is FQGNSA. V was shortened by 1 base and J by 4 bases, with 12 bases between the two germline ends. This CDR3 region has 15 residues. CDR3 amino acids: CASSLDGLGSDTQYF. The CDR3 DNA follows: TGTGCCAGCAGCTTAGACGGACTGGGGTCAGATACGCAGTATTTT. Variable domain in full (rest from reference TRBV7-2 and TRBJ2-3): GAGVSQSPSNKVTEKGKDVELRCDPISGHTALYWYRQSLGQGLEFLIYFQGNSAPDKSGLPSDRFSAERTGGSVSTLTIQRTQQEDSAVYLCASSLDGLGSDTQYFGPGTRLTVL.

This clonotype came up a few times. The chain joins TRBV6-5 to TRBJ2-5; D might be TRBD2 (6 bases). The CDR3 extends over 14 amino acids. V was cut by 8 bases and J by 2 bases, with 15 bases left in between. CDR1 and CDR2 from the germline V gene are MNHEY and SVGAGI. The CDR3 nucleotides read TGTGCCAGCCGAGAAGCGGGCCTTCAAGAGACCCAGTACTTC. It translates to CASREAGLQETQYF.

The V call is TRBV10-3, the J call TRBJ1-3; unclear D gene. The CDR3 runs 16 residues. The V end lost 3 bases, the J end lost 0 bases, and 12 bases lay between the germline ends. The germline V gene has CDR1 ENHRY and CDR2 SYGVKD. The CDR3 is CAISDFYGSSGNTIYF. The CDR3 region has the DNA TGTGCCATCAGTGACTTCTACGGGAGCTCTGGAAACACCATATATTTT.

The chain uses TRBV7-3 and TRBJ2-1; D remains unclear. Trimming pared 0 bases from V and 4 bases from J, leaving 7 bases between. This CDR3 contains 14 residues. Germline CDR1 is SGHTA and CDR2 is FQGTGA. The CDR3 is CASSLTYNYNEQFF. CDR3 in DNA: TGTGCCAGCAGCTTAACGTATAATTACAATGAGCAGTTCTTC.

This clonotype was detected only a few times. The chain combines TRBV7-2 with TRBJ2-3; D could derive from TRBD1 or TRBD2 (7 bases each). The CDR3 is made up of 15 amino acids. V lost 5 bases, J lost 6 bases, and 18 bases lay in between. Germline V lookup: CDR1 SGHTA, CDR2 FQGNSA. CDR3 DNA: TGTGCCAGCAGCCATCTCAGGGGGGGCAAGGATACGCAGTATTTT. Its translation is CASSHLRGGKDTQYF. The whole variable domain, remainder taken from reference TRBV7-2 and TRBJ2-3, is GAGVSQSPSNKVTEKGKDVELRCDPISGHTALYWYRQSLGQGLEFLIYFQGNSAPDKSGLPSDRFSAERTGGSVSTLTIQRTQQEDSAVYLCASSHLRGGKDTQYFGPGTRLTVL.

The chain uses TRBV27 and TRBJ1-4, with D uncertain. The V and J ends lost 5 bases and 5 bases respectively, with 18 bases between them. The germline V gene encodes CDR1 MNHEY and CDR2 SMNVEV (reference sequence). This CDR3 has 16 residues. CDR3 in amino acids: CASSVRRRTSNEKLFF. CDR3 coding DNA: TGTGCCAGCAGTGTTAGGAGGCGGACTAGCAATGAAAAACTGTTTTTT. Drawing the rest from reference TRBV27 and TRBJ1-4, the complete variable domain is EAQVTQNPRYLITVTGKKLTVTCSQNMNHEYMSWYRQDPGLGLRQIYYSMNVEVTDKGDVPEGYKVSRKEKRNFPLILESPSPNQTSLYFCASSVRRRTSNEKLFFGSGTQLSVL.

The rearrangement joins TRBV6-1 to TRBJ2-1, with 7 bases lining up with TRBD1. The J call may be wrong; the DNA end is better matched by TRBJ2-7. The CDR3 loop spans 17 amino acids. CDR1 is MNHNS, CDR2 SASEGT, per germline. The CDR3 here is CASSELGRQGQGNEQYF. CDR3 nucleotide sequence: TGTGCCAGCAGTGAGTTAGGGAGACAGGGCCAGGGTAATGAGCAGTACTTC.

This clonotype occurred a few times. The gene calls are TRBV29-1 and TRBJ2-5; no clear D. Trimming cost V 5 bases and J 5 bases, with 12 bases left between them. CDR3 length: 12 amino acids. Germline CDR1 and CDR2: SQVTM and ANQGSEA. CDR3: CSVPRTGETQYF. CDR3 coding DNA: TGCAGCGTTCCCCGGACCGGGGAGACCCAGTACTTC.

V gene TRBV20-1 combines with J gene TRBJ2-5; tentative D call: TRBD2 (6 bases). The germline V gene encodes CDR1 DFQATT and CDR2 SNEGSKA (reference sequence). The CDR3 has 13 residues. V gave up 5 bases and J gave up 5 bases, with 15 bases separating them. The DNA for the CDR3 is TGCAGTGCTGAAGGCGGGGTCCTGGAGACCCAGTACTTC. The encoded protein is CSAEGGVLETQYF.

As concerns this clonotype: One end of the junction fails to match germline, which may point to a read error. The genes are TRBV27 and TRBJ1-6, with D perhaps TRBD1 (5 bases). The CDR3 length is 16 residues. Germline CDR1 reads MNHEY; CDR2 reads SMNVEV (reference sequence). The CDR3 DNA sequence: TGTGCCAGCAGTATATCGGGGGTATTAGGGAATTCACCCCTCCACTTT. It specifies CASSISGVLGNSPLHF.

Note on this clonotype: One junction end does not reproduce the germline sequence, and a read error may be involved. The chain links TRBV7-2 to TRBJ2-4; D not certain. The DNA end is more similar to TRBJ2-5, so the J call may be wrong. The germline gives CDR1 SGHTA, CDR2 FQGNSA. The CDR3 extends over 14 amino acids. CDR3 region: CASSSDNSQGTQYF. The CDR3 DNA sequence: TGTGCCAGCAGCTCTGACAACAGTCAAGGGACCCAGTACTTC.

This clonotype came up a few times. The genes are TRBV20-1 and TRBJ1-2; 7 nucleotides match TRBD1. Per germline, CDR1 DFQATT and CDR2 SNEGSKA (reference sequence). V shed 1 base and J 3 bases; nucleotides not matched to a gene: 2. The CDR3 runs to 13 residues. The CDR3, as DNA: TGCAGTGCTAGAGCTCAGGGGGACTATGGCTACACCTTC. This encodes CSARAQGDYGYTF.

The chain employs TRBV6-2 or TRBV6-3 and TRBJ2-7; a weak D match, TRBD1 (5 bases). Germline assignment: CDR1 MNHEY and CDR2 SVGEGT. The CDR3 is 14 amino acids. V shed 4 bases and J shed 7 bases, with 17 bases lying between them. CDR3 coding DNA: TGTGCCAGCAGTTCCTCCCCCAGGGCTAAAGAGCAGTACTTC. This translates into CASSSSPRAKEQYF.